Given below is one TCR beta chain in context. Its cognate antigen is unknown. The V gene's germline CDR1 is SGHNT and CDR2 YYREEE (reference sequence). The junction had 6 bases not matched to a gene; V was cut back by 4 bases and J by 4 bases. The length of the CDR3 is 16 residues. Assay used: immunoSEQ multiplex PCR; TCRdb lists only in-frame clones, some missing. In the table there are 300,000 to 400,000 clones, about nine tenths of which are singletons. This sample is part of a study of Ad26.COV2.S vaccination and SARS-CoV-2 variants. In the study overall: Dosing was one shot or two shots 56 days apart.

Stated treatment: some 20 received Ad26.COV2.S at low or high dose, single or two shots; several received placebo; per-sample allocation not given. Sample collection was performed on day 63 after the first vaccine or placebo injection. Study findings and constraints: Comparable non-spike TCR breadth was observed in vaccine and placebo recipients.

This TCR was recovered from a person aged 18 to 59 who received the Ad26.COV2.S COVID-19 vaccine or a placebo. Specimen: peripheral blood, collected in a trial of Ad26.COV2.S vaccine versus placebo. The V gene is TRBV5-4, the J gene TRBJ2-3; TRBD2 matches 13 bases. CDR3 in amino acids: CASSKLAGGRSDTQYF. Written as DNA, the CDR3 is TGTGCCAGCAGCAAACTAGCGGGGGGGCGGTCAGATACGCAGTATTTT.